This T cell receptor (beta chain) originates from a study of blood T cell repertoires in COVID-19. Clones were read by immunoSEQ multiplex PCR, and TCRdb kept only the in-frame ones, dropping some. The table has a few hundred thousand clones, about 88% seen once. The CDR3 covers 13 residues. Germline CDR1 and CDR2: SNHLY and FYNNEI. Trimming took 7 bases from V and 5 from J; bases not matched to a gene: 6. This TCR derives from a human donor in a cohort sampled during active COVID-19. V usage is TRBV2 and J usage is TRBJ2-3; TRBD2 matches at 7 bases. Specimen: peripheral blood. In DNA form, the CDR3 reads TGTGCCAGCACCGGACTAGAGGTAGATACGCAGTATTTT. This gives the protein CASTGLEVDTQYF. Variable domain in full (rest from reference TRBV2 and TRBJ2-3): EPEVTQTPSHQVTQMGQEVILRCVPISNHLYFYWYRQILGQKVEFLVSFYNNEISEKSEIFDDQFSVERPDGSNFTLKIRSTKLEDSAMYFCASTGLEVDTQYFGPGTRLTVL.